This T cell receptor (beta chain) was sequenced for a study of tumor and adjacent non-tumor tissue in lung cancer (dated by TCRdb to the late 2010s). Describing the broader study: Patients with adenocarcinoma (about 12), squamous cell carcinoma (2) and small cell lung cancer (1) were included in the cohort. The approximately 15 patients were aged roughly 30 to 80 years, included roughly ten men and 5 women, and had TNM stage I to III disease. Sequencing produced roughly 130 million productive TCRbeta reads in total, an average of approximately 3.9 million reads per sample. The study compared bulk TCRbeta repertoires from lung tumor tissue and matched distant non-tumor lung tissue of about 16 lung cancer patients. TCRbeta CDR3 sequencing was performed on thirty paired specimens, with one tumor sample and one normal lung sample collected per patient.

Overall study outcomes, separate from this receptor: Tumor tissue showed significantly greater TCR diversity (inverse Simpson) than normal lung tissue (about 410 vs 180, P = 0.0075, Mann-Whitney U test). TCR diversity was significantly higher in younger patients, and higher tumor TCR diversity was associated with shorter overall and disease-free survival. Because peripheral blood was not sequenced, blood TCRbeta repertoires in the lung cancer patients of the study were not examined. With only about 16 patients in the cohort, the authors noted that larger samples and more detailed clinical data are needed. Neither the sequencing platform nor unique molecular identifiers are mentioned in the methods. The top 100 clones accounted for a significantly larger cumulative portion of the repertoire in normal lung than in tumor tissue.

CDR1 GTSNPN and CDR2 SVGIG were looked up in the germline V gene (reference sequence). The CDR3 goes from the cysteine to the phenylalanine over 12 residues. Of the read, only the CDR3 DNA is kept; its 36 bases are in frame from base 1. The library was produced with multiplex PCR. The instrument was an Illumina HiSeq 2500. TCRbeta libraries were constructed through three rounds of nested PCR with primers (Table S4) according to protocols modified from ARM-PCR. Before sequencing, PCR products of 200-500 bp were excised from the gel and purified with the QIAquick gel extraction kit. The original methods were these. Reads were cleaned using Trimmomatic, were merged into complete CDR3 sequences using FLASH, and were assigned to V(D)J germline segments using MiTCR. Clonal diversity was computed as the inverse Simpson's index with VDJtools. In-frame sequences without a premature stop codon were defined as productive reads. Through fastp at Q25 and MiXCR, TCRdb rebuilt clones from the public reads, retaining in-frame beta chains. CDR3 protein sequences are deduplicated, and each keeps its most common genes and DNA. It is TCRdb's table, rather than the study itself, that gives the V and J calls and clone size. For this sample there are 100,000 to 120,000 distinct CDR3 sequences; around 82% appear just once. The top ten clones comprise 20% to 25% of the sample.

RNA was extracted from bulk unsorted tissue and checked for quality with a NanoDrop ND-1000 and an Agilent 2100. All donors had newly diagnosed lung cancer, had not received prior chemotherapy, and were admitted for thoracic surgery in China between August and November 2014. Patients with previous radiotherapy or chemotherapy, or with another concurrent cancer, were excluded from the study. Pieces of surgical tissue measuring roughly 1-2 cm3 were kept in RNAlater solution and stored at -80 degrees C until use. Turning to this clonotype: Its antigen remains undetermined. One end of the junction varies from germline; a read error may be responsible.

Specimen: lung tumor tissue. The sequence is built from TRBV30 and TRBJ2-3, with no reliable assignment of the D segment. The sequence was collected from a man aged 70-80 years with non-small cell lung cancer. The CDR3 sequence is CACRSVSDMQYF. The base sequence is TGTGCCTGCAGATCCGTTTCAGATATGCAGTATTTT. The full variable domain, completed from the reference TRBV30 and TRBJ2-3 proteins outside the CDR3, reads SQTIHQWPATLVQPVGSPLSLECTVEGTSNPNLYWYRQAAGRGLQLLFYSVGIGQISSEVPQNLSASRPQDRQFILSSKKLLLSDSGFYLCACRSVSDMQYFGPGTRLTVL.